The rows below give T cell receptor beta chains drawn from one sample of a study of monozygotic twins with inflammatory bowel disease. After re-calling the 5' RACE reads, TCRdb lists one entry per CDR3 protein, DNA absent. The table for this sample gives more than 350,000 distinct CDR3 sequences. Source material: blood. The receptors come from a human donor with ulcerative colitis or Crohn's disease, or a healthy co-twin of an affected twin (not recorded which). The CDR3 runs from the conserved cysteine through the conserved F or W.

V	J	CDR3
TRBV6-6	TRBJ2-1	CASKRDSPYDEQFF
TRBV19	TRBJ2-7	CASSITAFGSGEQYF
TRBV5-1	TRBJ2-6	CASRLTGANVLTF
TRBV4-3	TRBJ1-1	CASSQDGGGNTEAFF
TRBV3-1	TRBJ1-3	CASSPTENTIYF
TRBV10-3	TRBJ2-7	CAIARGDEQYF
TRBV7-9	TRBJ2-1	CASSLAAGEQFF
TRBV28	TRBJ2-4	CASSSEGHLAKNIQYF
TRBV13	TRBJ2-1	CASSLGGGTHDNEQFF
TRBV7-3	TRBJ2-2	CASSLTTVGELFF
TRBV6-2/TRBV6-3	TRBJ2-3	CASSDRQGATDTQYF
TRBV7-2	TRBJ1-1	CASSNVNTEAFF
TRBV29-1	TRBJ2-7	CSVRGPGSSYEQYF
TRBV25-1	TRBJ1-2	CASSESAGFYGYTF
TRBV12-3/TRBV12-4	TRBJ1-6	CASSLLSNSPLHF
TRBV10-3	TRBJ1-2	CAISENRDRESDGYTF
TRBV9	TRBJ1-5	CASSVGPGGQPQHF
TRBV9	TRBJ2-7	CASSVDGKGSYEQYF
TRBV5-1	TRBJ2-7	CASSPFGGSARNEQYF
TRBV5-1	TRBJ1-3	CASSTESGNTIYF
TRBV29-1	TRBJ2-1	CSVEKYSSYNEQFF
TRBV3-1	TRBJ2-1	CASSQGTAPEQFF
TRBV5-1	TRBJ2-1	CASSLATSGGAAEQFF
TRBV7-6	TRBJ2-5	CASSLDQTQYF
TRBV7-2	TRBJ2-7	CASSFPPVSYEQYF
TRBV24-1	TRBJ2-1	CATSDWRTGESSYNEQFF
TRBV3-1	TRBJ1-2	CASSSSGTGVGYTF
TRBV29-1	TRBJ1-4	CSVRDRGPNEKLFF
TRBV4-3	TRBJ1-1	CASSQPGKGVEAFF
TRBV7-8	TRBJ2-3	CASIAPGGQLADTQYF
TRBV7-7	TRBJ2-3	CASSLEGLAGQTDTQYF
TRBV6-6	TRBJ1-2	CASSPRGTDGYTF
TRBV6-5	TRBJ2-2	CASRTPGLAGAGELFF
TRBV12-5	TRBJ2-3	CASGSRRQGGNSTDTQYF
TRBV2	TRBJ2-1	CATKAGPNNEQFF
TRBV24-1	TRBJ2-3	CATSDLGGGTDTQYF
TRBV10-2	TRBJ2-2	CASREAVNGELFF
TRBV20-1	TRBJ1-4	CSAFQTGRGEKLFF
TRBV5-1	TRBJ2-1	CASSTGAGWIYNEQFF
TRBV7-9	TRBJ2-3	CASSFWLVADTQYF
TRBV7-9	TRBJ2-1	CASSILAYDEQFF
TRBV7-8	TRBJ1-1	CASSSRDTRAGAEAFF
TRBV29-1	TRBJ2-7	CSVGVGGIIYEQYF
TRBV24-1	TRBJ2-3	CATSARGTQYF
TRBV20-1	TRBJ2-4	CSARRLGRGADEAKNIQYF
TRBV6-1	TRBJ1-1	CVSSETGSITEAFF
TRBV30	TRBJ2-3	CAWSVGLATDTQYF
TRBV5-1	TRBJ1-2	CASSAQLGGDGYTF
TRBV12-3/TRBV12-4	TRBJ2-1	CASSLGPREFF
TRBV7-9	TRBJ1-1	CASSLRDRTQTFF
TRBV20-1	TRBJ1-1	CSADGQGATEAFF
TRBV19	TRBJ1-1	CASSPDGQGREAFF
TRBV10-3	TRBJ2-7	CAISEGIAGGNEQYF
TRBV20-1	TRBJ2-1	CSAQGREDEQFF
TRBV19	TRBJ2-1	CASSMNPALSYNEQFF
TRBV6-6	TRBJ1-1	CASSRQGENTEAFF
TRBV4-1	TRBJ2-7	CASSQGRAGFYEQYF
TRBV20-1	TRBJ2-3	CSAGTSGRDTQYF
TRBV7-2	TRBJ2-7	CASSPLHASEQYF